A selection of T cell receptor beta chains follows, all from one sample in a study of patients and donors after allogeneic stem cell transplantation. TCRdb re-analysed the RT-PCR reads in MiXCR, keeping a single row per CDR3 protein. The sample carries some 150,000 distinct CDR3 sequences, about two fifths recorded once. Sequencing was performed on blood, either unsorted or a sorted T cell fraction (not recorded which). The receptors here all came from a human donor who was either an allogeneic HSCT recipient or a stem cell or donor lymphocyte infusion donor (not recorded which). It is not recorded whose cells these are; they may come from a transplant donor. Both conserved end residues are part of each CDR3. Each record gives: clone size, J gene, CDR3 length, D gene, V gene, CDR3 protein, CDR3 DNA. The D gene is left open where the match is weak. Expanded clones get a size class; other rows say once, few or many, or leave the size out.

>few|TRBJ1-2|13|.|TRBV10-2
CASSEPGIYGYTF
TGCGCCAGTAGTGAGCCAGGGATCTATGGCTACACCTTC
>.|TRBJ1-1|14|.|TRBV20-1
CSARDDGLNTEAFF
TGCAGTGCTAGAGACGATGGACTGAACACTGAAGCTTTCTTT
>.|TRBJ2-1|12|.|TRBV6-1
CASTRRDGEQFF
TGTGCCAGCACTCGCAGGGATGGTGAGCAGTTCTTC
>few|TRBJ1-5|12|.|TRBV7-6
CASSLAGGSQHF
TGTGCCAGCAGCTTAGCAGGAGGGTCCCAGCATTTT
>.|TRBJ1-4|14|.|TRBV20-1
CSADRGTTNEKLFF
TGCAGTGCAGATAGGGGAACTACTAATGAAAAACTGTTTTTT
>.|TRBJ2-1|12|.|TRBV11-2
CASSPSVNEQFF
TGTGCCAGCAGCCCCTCTGTAAATGAGCAGTTCTTC
>.|TRBJ2-5|15|TRBD2|TRBV9
CASSVGGGAAETQYF
TGTGCCAGCAGCGTAGGCGGGGGGGCCGCAGAGACCCAGTACTTC
>.|TRBJ1-5|11|.|TRBV6-5
CTFDSNQPQHF
TGTACCTTCGATAGCAATCAGCCCCAGCATTTT
>.|TRBJ1-1|12|.|TRBV29-1
CSVMTGSTEAFF
TGCAGCGTTATGACAGGTTCCACTGAAGCTTTCTTT
>many|TRBJ1-6|13|.|TRBV7-9
CASSEGSNSPLHF
TGTGCCAGCAGTGAGGGAAGCAATTCACCCCTCCACTTT
>.|TRBJ2-1|15|.|TRBV27
CPRAKDWRPYNEQFF
TGTCCCAGGGCCAAGGATTGGCGCCCTTACAATGAGCAGTTCTTC
>.|TRBJ2-1|11|.|TRBV7-9
CASRNSDEQFF
TGTGCCAGCAGAAATTCCGATGAGCAGTTCTTC
>.|TRBJ2-1|13|.|TRBV10-1
CASSPTVNNEQFF
TGCGCCAGCAGCCCGACGGTGAACAATGAGCAGTTCTTC
>few|TRBJ1-2|16|.|TRBV9
CASSEKTGRPGYGYTF
TGTGCCAGCAGCGAGAAAACAGGACGCCCGGGGTATGGCTACACCTTC
>.|TRBJ2-7|15|.|TRBV5-1
CASSPDGGRVYEQYF
TGCGCCAGCAGCCCGGACGGAGGACGAGTCTACGAGCAGTACTTC
>.|TRBJ2-7|14|TRBD2|TRBV20-1
CSAPTSGVSYEQYF
TGCAGTGCTCCGACTAGCGGGGTCTCCTACGAGCAGTACTTC
>few|TRBJ1-6|16|.|TRBV5-5
CASSLVQSSYNSPLHF
TGTGCCAGCAGCCTAGTCCAGAGCTCCTATAATTCACCCCTCCACTTT
>few|TRBJ1-2|13|.|TRBV12-3/TRBV12-4
CASSINLFYGYTF
TGTGCCAGCAGTATCAACCTTTTCTATGGCTACACCTTC
>.|TRBJ2-1|16|.|TRBV9
CASSVLIGEPYNEQFF
TGTGCCAGCAGCGTATTAATAGGGGAACCCTACAATGAGCAGTTCTTC
>.|TRBJ1-2|14|TRBD1|TRBV30
CALTQQGSNYGYTF
TGTGCCTTAACCCAACAGGGGTCTAACTATGGCTACACCTTC
>.|TRBJ1-5|13|.|TRBV12-3/TRBV12-4
CASSTNGDQPQHF
TGTGCCAGCAGCACCAACGGCGATCAGCCCCAGCATTTT
>.|TRBJ2-5|12|.|TRBV7-9
CASSLARGTQYF
TGTGCCAGCAGCTTAGCCCGAGGGACCCAGTACTTC
>few|TRBJ1-2|12|.|TRBV29-1
CSVGRANYGYTF
TGCAGCGTTGGGAGAGCTAACTATGGCTACACCTTC
>.|TRBJ1-5|16|.|TRBV5-5
CASSLAWGLSNQPQHF
TGTGCCAGCAGCTTGGCATGGGGCCTGAGCAATCAGCCCCAGCATTTT
>few|TRBJ1-5|16|TRBD1|TRBV12-3/TRBV12-4
CASSHHLGQVNQPQHF
TGTGCCAGCAGCCATCATCTTGGACAGGTCAATCAGCCCCAGCATTTT
>few|TRBJ1-1|13|.|TRBV28
CASRDPRETEAFF
TGTGCCAGCAGGGACCCCAGGGAGACTGAAGCTTTCTTT
>.|TRBJ2-1|13|.|TRBV12-3/TRBV12-4
CASSPTGGNEQFF
TGTGCCAGCAGTCCCACCGGGGGCAATGAGCAGTTCTTC
>.|TRBJ2-5|16|.|TRBV5-1
CANLFRALPEGETQYF
TGCGCCAACCTTTTCAGGGCCCTACCTGAGGGAGAGACCCAGTACTTC